Below, 8 T cell receptor beta chains from the same sample are listed, as sequenced in a study of tumor T cells in aggressive B-cell lymphoma. Clones were sequenced by immunoSEQ multiplex PCR, and TCRdb holds only the in-frame ones, with some missing. The table lists 3,000 to 4,500 clones, 86% of them singletons. The source material was tumor tissue. These receptors were collected from an adult with diffuse large B cell lymphoma.

The rearrangement joins TRBV6-1 to TRBJ1-2, with TRBD1 matching 7 bases. This CDR3 region has 15 residues. V lost 2 bases and J lost 9; bases outside the gene matches: 12. CDR1 and CDR2 (germline): MNHNS, SASEGT. The DNA for the CDR3 is TGTGCCAGCAGTGAATCGCCGACAGGGACCTTCCGCTACACCTTC. It translates to CASSESPTGTFRYTF.

The J gene is TRBJ2-5, the V gene TRBV7-2; 8 nucleotides match TRBD1. V gave up 3 bases and J gave up 3 bases; unmatched junction bases: 3. The CDR3 extends over 14 amino acids. Germline-derived CDR1 and CDR2 are SGHTA and FQGNSA. CDR3 bases: TGTGCCAGCAGCTTGACAGGGGTGGAAGAGACCCAGTACTTC. Translation: CASSLTGVEETQYF.

The chain combines TRBV7-6 with TRBJ2-2; tentative D call: TRBD2 (6 bases). The CDR3 runs to 16 residues. V was trimmed by 6 bases and J by 0 bases, leaving 14 bases between them. Per the germline V gene, CDR1 is SGHVS and CDR2 is FNYEAQ. The CDR3 DNA follows: TGTGCCAGCAGTTTTACCGGGACTCCGAACACCGGGGAGCTGTTTTTT. Its translation: CASSFTGTPNTGELFF.

About this clone: The same CDR3 arises from other DNA sequences in this sample as well. The chain couples TRBV4-2 to TRBJ2-7; 9 bases are a match to TRBD1. Per germline, CDR1 LGHNA and CDR2 YNFKEQ. The V gene end was trimmed by 0 bases and the J gene end by 6 bases; junction bases not matched to a gene: 6. The CDR3 covers 15 residues. The DNA for the CDR3 is TGTGCCAGCAGCCAAGATTTGGACAGGGGCGGCGAGCAGTACTTC. Amino acids: CASSQDLDRGGEQYF.

This clone was detected only once. This rearrangement joins TRBV2 to TRBJ2-3, with a possible D match to TRBD2 (5 bases). Germline CDR1 is SNHLY and CDR2 is FYNNEI. This CDR3 is 14 amino acids long. V was shortened by 4 bases and J by 8 bases, with 16 bases between the two germline ends. The CDR3 nucleotides are TGTGCCAGCAGTGCCCTACCTACGGCGGGTACGCAGTATTTT. Protein product: CASSALPTAGTQYF.

The chain combines TRBV5-6 with TRBJ2-1; 8 nucleotides agree with TRBD2. The J segment lost 7 bases and the V segment lost 4 bases, leaving 13 bases of the junction unmatched. Germline V CDR1 and CDR2: SGHDT, YYEEEE. This CDR3 comprises 16 residues. CDR3 coding DNA: TGTGCCAGCAGCCTATTGACTAGCGCCCAGCGGAATGAGCAGTTCTTC. Protein sequence: CASSLLTSAQRNEQFF.

The CDR3 region is CASSYRRATEAFF. Here the CDR3 DNA reads TGTGCCAGCAGTTACAGGCGGGCCACTGAAGCTTTCTTT. This chain links TRBV6-5 with TRBJ1-1; unclear D gene. V was pared by 2 bases and J by 4 bases, with 8 bases between. The CDR3 has 13 amino acids. The germline V gene has CDR1 MNHEY and CDR2 SVGAGI.

The CDR3 coding sequence is TGTGCCATCGCCAGGGATAGCGGGGTCGGAGAGCAGTACTTC. The encoded protein is CAIARDSGVGEQYF. This rearrangement joins TRBV6-5 to TRBJ2-7, with 8 positions matching TRBD2. CDR1 and CDR2 from the germline V gene are MNHEY and SVGAGI. The CDR3 has 14 amino acids. Trimming took 10 bases from V and 7 from J; bases not matched to a gene: 15.